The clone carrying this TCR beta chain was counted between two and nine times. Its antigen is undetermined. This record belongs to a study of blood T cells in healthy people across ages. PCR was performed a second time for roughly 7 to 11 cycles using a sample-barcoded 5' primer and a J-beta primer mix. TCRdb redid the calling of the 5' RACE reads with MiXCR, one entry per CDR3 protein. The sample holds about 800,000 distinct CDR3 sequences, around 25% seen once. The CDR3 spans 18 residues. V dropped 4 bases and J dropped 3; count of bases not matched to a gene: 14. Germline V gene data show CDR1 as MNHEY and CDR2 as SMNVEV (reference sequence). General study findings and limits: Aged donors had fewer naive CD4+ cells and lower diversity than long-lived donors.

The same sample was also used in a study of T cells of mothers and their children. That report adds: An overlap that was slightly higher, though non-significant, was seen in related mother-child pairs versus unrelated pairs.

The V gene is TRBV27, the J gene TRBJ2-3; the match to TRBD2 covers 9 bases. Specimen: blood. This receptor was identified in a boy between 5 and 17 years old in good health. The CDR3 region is CASSSLLGASGVTDTQYF. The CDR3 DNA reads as TGTGCCAGCAGTTCTCTGTTGGGTGCTAGCGGGGTGACAGATACGCAGTATTTT.